These 23 T cell receptor beta chains were sequenced from one sample in a study of CD8 T cells in ankylosing spondylitis. TCRdb processed the 5' RACE reads anew with MiXCR; each CDR3 protein has one entry. Here the sample spans about 340,000 distinct CDR3 sequences, around 15% being singletons. Sequencing was carried out using blood, either unsorted or a sorted T cell fraction (not recorded which). Receptor source: a male donor with ankylosing spondylitis or in good health (not recorded which).

The V call is TRBV3-1, the J call TRBJ1-2; D gene uncertain. The CDR3 runs 13 residues. Trimming cost V 1 base and J 3 bases, with 6 bases left between them. CDR1 LGHDT and CDR2 YNNKEL come from the germline V gene (reference sequence). CDR3 sequence: CASSQGTDYGYTF. The CDR3 nucleotides are TGTGCCAGCAGCCAAGGCACAGACTATGGCTACACCTTC.

This clonotype has more than one count but fewer than ten. The genes are TRBV9 and TRBJ2-5; TRBD2 aligns across 13 bases. In germline, CDR1 is SGDLS, CDR2 YYNGEE. CDR3 length equals 16 residues. J gave up 3 bases and V 2 bases, and 4 bases lay outside the gene matches. The CDR3 DNA sequence: TGTGCCAGCAGCGTTGGGACTAGCGGGACCAAAGAGACCCAGTACTTC. It encodes CASSVGTSGTKETQYF.

V and J are TRBV7-2 and TRBJ2-1; weak D call: TRBD2 (6 bases). Germline lookup yields CDR1 SGHTA and CDR2 FQGNSA. The CDR3 totals 15 residues. V lost 5 bases and J lost 5, with 16 bases in between. The CDR3 DNA reads TGTGCCAGCAGCCCCCACGGGGGTAGGGACAATGAGCAGTTCTTC. Protein product: CASSPHGGRDNEQFF.

This clonotype showed up many times. In DNA, the CDR3 is TGCGCCAGCAGCTTGGCCGGACAGGGTGAAAACATTCAGTACTTC. It translates to CASSLAGQGENIQYF. This chain connects TRBV5-1 to TRBJ2-4; 8 bases are a match to TRBD1. Germline V CDR1 and CDR2: SGHRS, YFSETQ. The CDR3 consists of 15 residues. V shed 0 bases, J shed 5 bases, and the junction held 4 bases outside the gene matches.

The rearrangement joins TRBV12-3 or TRBV12-4 to TRBJ2-5; D may correspond to TRBD1 or TRBD2 (5 bases each). This CDR3 is built from 15 residues. The V end lost 6 bases, the J end lost 3 bases, and 17 bases lay between the germline ends. The CDR3 is CASSSGTVWEETQYF. The DNA for the CDR3 is TGTGCCAGCAGCTCCGGGACCGTTTGGGAAGAGACCCAGTACTTC.

This chain joins TRBV27 and TRBJ2-7; D possibly corresponds to TRBD2 (6 bases). The CDR3 length is 12 residues. Per the germline V gene, CDR1 is MNHEY and CDR2 is SMNVEV (reference sequence). The V end lost 4 bases, the J end lost 7 bases, and 11 bases lay between the germline ends. CDR3 sequence: CASSSPGGEQYF. The CDR3 DNA sequence: TGTGCCAGCAGTTCTCCCGGGGGAGAGCAGTACTTC.

The chain combines TRBV5-5 with TRBJ1-2; a possible D gene is TRBD1 (5 bases). The CDR3 totals 14 residues. Trimming took 0 bases from V and 7 from J, leaving 13 bases between them. Germline V gene data show CDR1 as SGHKS and CDR2 as YYEKEE (reference sequence). As DNA, the CDR3 is TGTGCCAGCAGCTTGGGGGGGACCCTAAGTGGCTACACCTTC. Protein: CASSLGGTLSGYTF.

V is TRBV5-6 and J is TRBJ2-1, with D maybe TRBD1 (6 bases). V was cut by 0 bases and J by 2 bases, with 9 bases left in between. CDR3 length: 15 amino acids. The germline CDR1 and CDR2 sequences are SGHDT and YYEEEE. The CDR3 sequence is CASSLDRVPYNEQFF. The CDR3, as DNA: TGTGCCAGCAGCTTGGACAGGGTCCCCTACAATGAGCAGTTCTTC.

The chain joins TRBV11-2 to TRBJ1-2; TRBD1 is a possible D gene (5 bases). V gave up 0 bases and J gave up 3 bases, with 11 bases separating them. The CDR3 has 15 amino acids. Looked up from germline, CDR1 is SGHAT and CDR2 is FQNNGV. In DNA form, the CDR3 reads TGTGCCAGCAGCTTAGAGAGGGGAAGAGACTATGGCTACACCTTC. It is translated as CASSLERGRDYGYTF.

This clonotype was seen a few times. The genes are TRBV20-1 and TRBJ2-5, with TRBD2 as a possible D gene (6 bases). Trimming removed 7 bases from V and 5 bases from J, with 14 bases in between. Germline lookup yields CDR1 DFQATT and CDR2 SNEGSKA (reference sequence). The CDR3 is made up of 12 amino acids. Written as DNA, the CDR3 is TGCAGTGGTTCTCGTGGAGGGGAGACCCAGTACTTC. Protein sequence: CSGSRGGETQYF.

This chain connects TRBV12-5 to TRBJ2-2; perhaps D is TRBD1 or TRBD2 (5 bases each). The CDR3 is 14 amino acids. Germline CDR1 reads LGHNT; CDR2 reads FRNRAP. V gave up 1 base and J gave up 3 bases, with 6 bases separating them. The CDR3 DNA reads TGTGCTAGTGGTTTGGGGGGGTACACCGGGGAGCTGTTTTTT. Translated: CASGLGGYTGELFF.

The gene calls are TRBV12-3 or TRBV12-4 and TRBJ1-5; a possible D gene is TRBD1 (5 bases). V gave up 6 bases and J gave up 1 base, with 7 bases separating them. This CDR3 comprises 13 residues. The CDR3: CASSRQSNQPQHF. The CDR3 DNA reads TGTGCCAGCAGCCGACAGAGCAATCAGCCCCAGCATTTT.

This clonotype was seen a handful of times. CDR3 in DNA: TGTGCCAGCAGTCCTCGACAGTCCTATATTGAAGCTTTCTTT. Amino acids: CASSPRQSYIEAFF. The chain employs TRBV6-5 and TRBJ1-1; tentatively, D is TRBD1 (5 bases). Germline CDR1 and CDR2: MNHEY and SVGAGI. Trimming shortened V by 5 bases and J by 7 bases, and 17 bases separated the two germline ends. The CDR3 is 14 residues long.

The rearrangement uses TRBV12-3 or TRBV12-4 and TRBJ1-6, with D uncertain. The ends were cut back, 5 bases at V and 9 bases at J, with 14 bases in the middle. The CDR3 spans 14 residues. The CDR3 coding sequence is TGTGCCAGCAGTCCAGGAGGGAGGGTTTCACCCCTCCACTTT. Translated, it gives CASSPGGRVSPLHF.

This clonotype was observed a few times. As DNA, the CDR3 is TGCAGTGCATTGACGGCAGTGAACACTGAAGCTTTCTTT. It encodes CSALTAVNTEAFF. The chain recombines TRBV20-1 with TRBJ1-1; no definite D call. Germline V gene lookup returns CDR1 DFQATT and CDR2 SNEGSKA (reference sequence). The V end was cut by 6 bases, the J end by 0 bases, with 11 bases between. The CDR3 consists of 13 residues.

J is TRBJ2-1 and V is TRBV22-1; the D segment call TRBD2 is taken from the table without a DNA check. TRBV22-1 is described as a pseudogene. This CDR3 is built from 16 residues. The DNA for the CDR3 is TGTCCTGGGACTAGCGGGAGGGCCCTCTCCTACAATGAGCAGTTCTTC. Encoded protein: CPGTSGRALSYNEQFF.

This clonotype was picked up a small number of times. V and J are TRBV20-1 and TRBJ2-7, with 7 bases that match TRBD1. This CDR3 contains 13 residues. V was clipped by 3 bases and J by 3 bases; unmatched bases: 5. Germline V gene sequence: CDR1 DFQATT, CDR2 SNEGSKA (reference sequence). In nucleotides, the CDR3 is TGCAGTGCTAGCCCCGACAGGGTCTACGAGCAGTACTTC. Amino acid sequence: CSASPDRVYEQYF.

This chain connects TRBV4-1 to TRBJ1-2; possible D gene TRBD1, 6 bases. Germline values: CDR1 MGHRA, CDR2 YSYEKL. The CDR3 is made up of 16 amino acids. Trimming removed 0 bases at V and 2 bases at J, with 13 bases between. The CDR3 protein is CASSQDRGQPNYGYTF. CDR3 DNA: TGCGCCAGCAGCCAAGATAGGGGACAACCAAACTATGGCTACACCTTC.

This clonotype showed up just a few times. The chain couples TRBV6-5 to TRBJ1-4; D not certain. This CDR3 comprises 15 residues. V shed 2 bases and J shed 4 bases, with 11 bases lying between them. CDR1 and CDR2 from the germline V gene are MNHEY and SVGAGI. CDR3 protein: CASSYGGRNNEKLFF. In nucleotides, the CDR3 is TGTGCCAGCAGTTACGGTGGCCGAAATAATGAAAAACTGTTTTTT.

This clonotype showed up just a few times. The rearrangement joins TRBV5-1 to TRBJ2-1; 7 positions match TRBD1. This CDR3 has 12 amino acids. CDR1 is SGHRS and CDR2 is YFSETQ in the germline V gene. V was clipped by 0 bases and J by 15 bases; unmatched bases: 6. This CDR3 reads CASSLADRERFF. CDR3 DNA: TGCGCCAGCAGCTTGGCCGACAGGGAAAGGTTCTTC.

This sequence joins TRBV4-1 and TRBJ2-1, with D hard to call. Germline CDR1 and CDR2: MGHRA and YSYEKL. The V end was cut by 1 base, the J end by 9 bases, with 10 bases between. This CDR3 region has 13 residues. The CDR3 nucleotides are TGCGCCAGCAGCCAAGTCGTGGTAACTGAGCAGTTCTTC. Protein sequence: CASSQVVVTEQFF.

The rearrangement joins TRBV13 to TRBJ2-7; the D call may be TRBD1 or TRBD2 (5 bases each). V was clipped by 5 bases and J by 0 bases, with 17 bases between them. Per germline, CDR1 PRHDT and CDR2 FYEKMQ (reference sequence). The CDR3 consists of 16 residues. As DNA, the CDR3 is TGTGCCAGCAGCCACCTTCCGGGACCCTCCTCCTACGAGCAGTACTTC. Amino acids: CASSHLPGPSSYEQYF.

This clonotype was observed a few times. Written as DNA, the CDR3 is TGTGCTAGTGGTTTGACCCCACTCGCAATAGCGGGAGGGCCGTACAATGAGCAGTTCTTC. This translates into CASGLTPLAIAGGPYNEQFF. The chain joins TRBV12-5 to TRBJ2-1, with 11 bases identical to TRBD2. This CDR3 region has 20 residues. Germline V gives CDR1 LGHNT, CDR2 FRNRAP. The V and J ends lost 2 bases and 4 bases, in that order; junction bases with no gene match: 16.